This T cell receptor (beta chain) is drawn from a study of blood T cell repertoires in COVID-19. On the study more broadly: Collection of acute and convalescent COVID-19 samples took place in the United States, Italy and Spain.

During active infection, Seattle patients enrolled and were then monitored through disease. V gave up 1 base and J gave up 1 base, with 20 bases separating them. In germline, CDR1 is MGHRA, CDR2 YSYEKL. This CDR3 spans 18 amino acids. Authors' methods: Nucleated cell counts were estimated from reference gene primer amplification. Clones were sequenced by immunoSEQ multiplex PCR, and TCRdb holds only the in-frame ones, with some missing. From that table come the V and J calls and clone size; the DNA was used to work out D and trimming. This sample has 200,000 to 300,000 clones; about 82% occur once, and the top ten carry approximately 6.2%.

The chain carries TRBV4-1 and TRBJ2-7, with a tentative D call TRBD2 (5 bases). The TCR comes from a woman older than 75 with COVID-19, enrolled during active disease. Input material: peripheral blood. The DNA of the CDR3 is TGCGCCAGCAGCCAAGGAGGGTCGGATCTCTGGGGTTCCTACGAGCAGTACTTC. It codes for CASSQGGSDLWGSYEQYF.